The entry below describes one TCR beta chain. Its target is not known. This specimen belongs to a study of T cells in localized non-small cell lung cancer. Study findings and constraints: Only one tumor region was sequenced, so heterogeneity remains possible. Greater blood T cell density accompanied longer overall survival. Median about 56 top-100 tumor clones were shared with paired adjacent lung. Uninvolved adjacent lung, not tumor, had the highest T cell clonality.

Some clones are missing from TCRdb's copy, which holds only in-frame ones; the method was immunoSEQ multiplex PCR. The data contain approximately 26,000 clones, 81% of them singletons. The CDR3 loop spans 14 amino acids. CDR1 and CDR2 from the germline V gene are KGHSH and LQKENI. The V gene end was trimmed by 2 bases and the J gene end by 4 bases; junction bases not matched to a gene: 4. The sequenced sample was peripheral blood, obtained before any cancer treatment. The sequence was collected from a man aged 35 to 70 with stage III squamous cell lung carcinoma. The chain recombines TRBV18 with TRBJ1-2; 7 bases map to TRBD1. CDR3 nucleotides: TGTGCCAGCTCACCATCGCGGGACAGCTATGGCTACACCTTC. This translates into CASSPSRDSYGYTF.